Shown below are 18 T cell receptor beta chains from a single sample sequenced in a study of response to subunit inactivated influenza vaccine. A single record per CDR3 protein comes from TCRdb applying MiXCR to the RT-PCR reads. The sample has 650,000 to 800,000 distinct CDR3 sequences; over 11% are singletons. Source: PBMCs from blood, taken around two weeks before vaccination. The source is a man aged 45-60 years who received an inactivated influenza vaccine.

This sequence joins TRBV20-1 and TRBJ2-7; 9 nucleotides match TRBD2. The CDR3 is 16 residues long. Germline CDR1 DFQATT, CDR2 SNEGSKA (reference sequence). The V and J ends lost 0 bases and 5 bases, in that order; junction bases with no gene match: 11. CDR3 protein: CSARDILAGLFHEQYF. DNA of the CDR3: TGCAGTGCTAGAGACATACTAGCGGGCCTTTTCCACGAGCAGTACTTC.

This clonotype was found a few times. The chain uses TRBV29-1 and TRBJ2-7, with D tentatively TRBD2 (6 bases). The V end was cut by 4 bases, the J end by 6 bases, with 16 bases between. The CDR3 consists of 13 residues. The germline V gene encodes CDR1 SQVTM and CDR2 ANQGSEA. CDR3 nucleotide sequence: TGCAGCGTTGTGACGGGAGCTTTCTTCGAGCAGTACTTC. This translates into CSVVTGAFFEQYF.

There are a few counts of this clonotype. This sequence joins TRBV4-1 and TRBJ2-1; 8 nucleotides agree with TRBD2. Trimming at V came to 1 base and at J to 7 bases, leaving 9 bases not matched to a gene. The CDR3 loop spans 16 amino acids. CDR1 is MGHRA, CDR2 YSYEKL, per germline. In DNA form, the CDR3 reads TGCGCCAGCAGCCAAGCGGGAGGGCCTATTAGAAATGAGCAGTTCTTC. Translated: CASSQAGGPIRNEQFF.

This clonotype was seen only a few times. This may come from a read error, since a much larger clone is one base off. The chain combines TRBV5-1 with TRBJ2-5; D is possibly TRBD1 or TRBD2 (5 bases each). V was cut by 3 bases and J by 8 bases, with 14 bases left in between. Germline CDR1 and CDR2: SGHRS and YFSETQ. The CDR3 has 13 residues. CDR3 region: CASSWTFGDTQYF. In DNA form, the CDR3 reads TGCGCCAGCAGCTGGACATTCGGGGACACCCAGTACTTC.

The V gene is TRBV12-3 or TRBV12-4, the J gene TRBJ2-1, with D perhaps matching TRBD1 (8 bases). The V end was cut by 5 bases, the J end by 7 bases, with 15 bases between. The CDR3 extends over 14 amino acids. In DNA, the CDR3 is TGTGCCAGCAGTACTACAGGGGGGGGAAATGAGCAGTTCTTC. Translating gives CASSTTGGGNEQFF.

Ten or more counts support this clonotype. This rearrangement joins TRBV14 to TRBJ2-2, with no clear D. The V end lost 2 bases, the J end lost 2 bases, and 9 bases lay between the germline ends. CDR3 size: 15 residues. Germline CDR1 reads SGHDN; CDR2 reads FVKESK. This CDR3 is CASSQYLTNTGELFF. The CDR3, as DNA: TGTGCCAGCAGCCAATACCTGACAAACACCGGGGAGCTGTTTTTT. Based on the CDR3 plus reference TRBV14 and TRBJ2-2, the full variable domain is EAGVTQFPSHSVIEKGQTVTLRCDPISGHDNLYWYRRVMGKEIKFLLHFVKESKQDESGMPNNRFLAERTGGTYSTLKVQPAELEDSGVYFCASSQYLTNTGELFFGEGSRLTVL.

V is TRBV29-1 and J is TRBJ2-3, with D possibly TRBD2 on 5 matching bases. Looked up from germline, CDR1 is SQVTM and CDR2 is ANQGSEA. The CDR3 has 15 amino acids. The ends were cut back, 6 bases at V and 0 bases at J, with 16 bases in the middle. The CDR3 coding sequence is TGCAGCGTGGCTGAGGGCGGATATAGCACAGATACGCAGTATTTT. As protein: CSVAEGGYSTDTQYF.

This clonotype has a count of ten or more. V is TRBV29-1 and J is TRBJ1-1; 9 bases align to TRBD1. The V gene end was trimmed by 6 bases and the J gene end by 5 bases; junction bases not matched to a gene: 10. CDR1 is SQVTM and CDR2 is ANQGSEA in the germline V gene. This CDR3 has 14 residues. The CDR3 is CSVSVGTGRTEAFF. The CDR3 nucleotides read TGCAGCGTGTCGGTCGGGACAGGGAGGACTGAAGCTTTCTTT.

This clonotype has just a few counts. The genes are TRBV20-1 and TRBJ2-7; TRBD2 matches 9 bases. The germline V gene has CDR1 DFQATT and CDR2 SNEGSKA (reference sequence). This CDR3 has 13 amino acids. V shed 0 bases, J shed 7 bases, and the junction held 4 bases outside the gene matches. In DNA form, the CDR3 reads TGCAGTGCTAGAGACAGACTAGCGGAGGAGCAGTACTTC. Its protein product is CSARDRLAEEQYF.

This clonotype was recorded a few times. This sequence joins TRBV7-9 and TRBJ2-1; 10 bases are shared with TRBD2. V shed 6 bases, J shed 6 bases, and the junction held 11 bases outside the gene matches. The CDR3 is made up of 16 amino acids. The germline V gene encodes CDR1 SEHNR and CDR2 FQNEAQ (reference sequence). CDR3 DNA: TGTGCCAGCAGTAAAGGTAGCGGGGGGCTTTCCAATGAGCAGTTCTTC. Translation: CASSKGSGGLSNEQFF.

The rearrangement links TRBV4-3 to TRBJ2-4; 9 nucleotides align to TRBD2. The germline V gene has CDR1 LGHNA and CDR2 YSLEER. The CDR3 is 15 amino acids. Germline trimming cut 3 bases from V and 3 bases from J; bases unmatched to any gene: 3. CDR3 in amino acids: CASSQILAGKNIQYF. DNA for the CDR3: TGCGCCAGCAGCCAGATACTAGCGGGCAAAAACATTCAGTACTTC.

This clonotype came up a few times. The V and J genes are TRBV28 and TRBJ1-5; D is unresolved. Germline CDR1 MDHEN, CDR2 SYDVKM. V was pared by 11 bases and J by 3 bases, with 17 bases between. The CDR3 runs 14 residues. The CDR3 nucleotides are TGTGCCTCCTCCTTACCTACCCTCAATCAGCCCCAGCATTTT. Amino acid sequence: CASSLPTLNQPQHF. The full variable domain, with the rest looked up from reference TRBV28 and TRBJ1-5, is DVKVTQSSRYLVKRTGEKVFLECVQDMDHENMFWYRQDPGLGLRLIYFSYDVKMKEKGDIPEGYSVSREKKERFSLILESASTNQTSMYLCASSLPTLNQPQHFGDGTRLSIL.

This clonotype was seen more than once but under ten times. The chain uses TRBV12-3 or TRBV12-4 and TRBJ1-4; 7 positions match TRBD1. CDR3 size: 14 residues. The V segment lost 6 bases and the J segment 5 bases; nucleotides outside the gene matches: 6. The CDR3 DNA reads TGTGCCAGCAGCCCGACAGGGAACAATGAAAAACTGTTTTTT. Amino acid sequence: CASSPTGNNEKLFF.

This clonotype was seen only a few times. The chain employs TRBV2 and TRBJ1-6; D gene ambiguous. The germline gives CDR1 SNHLY, CDR2 FYNNEI. The CDR3 runs to 14 residues. V shed 4 bases and J shed 9 bases, with 13 bases lying between them. The CDR3, as DNA: TGTGCCAGCAGTGCTCGGCAGACATCTTCACCCCTCCACTTT. Protein: CASSARQTSSPLHF. Looking up the rest from reference TRBV2 and TRBJ1-6 gives the full variable domain: EPEVTQTPSHQVTQMGQEVILRCVPISNHLYFYWYRQILGQKVEFLVSFYNNEISEKSEIFDDQFSVERPDGSNFTLKIRSTKLEDSAMYFCASSARQTSSPLHFGNGTRLTVT.

This clonotype was recorded at least ten times. The rearrangement uses TRBV27 and TRBJ2-7, with TRBD1 matching 9 bases. V lost 5 bases and J lost 6; bases outside the gene matches: 11. Germline-derived CDR1 and CDR2 are MNHEY and SMNVEV (reference sequence). The CDR3 is 15 amino acids. CDR3 region: CASSKHGGTGSEQYF. The CDR3 DNA sequence: TGTGCCAGCAGTAAGCACGGAGGGACAGGGTCCGAGCAGTACTTC.

V and J are TRBV27 and TRBJ2-7, with D perhaps assigned TRBD1 or TRBD2 (6 bases each). The CDR3 loop spans 13 amino acids. Germline lookup yields CDR1 MNHEY and CDR2 SMNVEV (reference sequence). V dropped 3 bases and J dropped 6 bases, with 12 bases sitting between them. CDR3 in amino acids: CASSLVRGVEQYF. CDR3 DNA: TGTGCCAGCAGTTTGGTTAGGGGGGTCGAGCAGTACTTC.

This clonotype was recorded at least ten times. V gene TRBV3-1 combines with J gene TRBJ2-5; the match to TRBD2 covers 14 bases. The germline gives CDR1 LGHDT, CDR2 YNNKEL (reference sequence). Germline trimming cut 2 bases from V and 3 bases from J; bases unmatched to any gene: 14. The CDR3 is 20 amino acids. The CDR3 protein is CASSQYRPTSGGALKETQYF. The CDR3 coding sequence is TGTGCCAGCAGCCAATATCGTCCGACTAGCGGGGGGGCTCTTAAAGAGACCCAGTACTTC.

The V and J genes are TRBV20-1 and TRBJ1-3, with D possibly matching TRBD1 (5 bases). Trimming stripped 3 bases from V and 2 bases from J, with 17 bases between. This CDR3 comprises 16 residues. Germline lookup yields CDR1 DFQATT and CDR2 SNEGSKA (reference sequence). For the CDR3, the DNA is TGCAGTGCTAGGTCAGGGAGGCAACTGGCTGGAAACACCATATATTTT. Translated, it gives CSARSGRQLAGNTIYF.